The 17 T cell receptor beta chains below all came from one sample that was sequenced in a study of blood T cell repertoires in COVID-19. Method: immunoSEQ multiplex PCR; TCRdb's copy keeps in-frame clones and lacks some. The sample contains 350,000 or so clones, around nine tenths of which appear only once. The sequencing sample was made of PBMCs or T cells enriched from blood (not recorded which). The receptors stem from a woman between 25 and 40 years old who had been exposed to COVID-19.

The gene calls are TRBV6-5 and TRBJ1-2, with TRBD1 matching 9 bases. Trimming took 6 bases from V and 8 from J; bases not matched to a gene: 7. The length of the CDR3 is 13 residues. Germline lookup yields CDR1 MNHEY and CDR2 SVGAGI. The CDR3 DNA reads as TGTGCCAGCAGCCAGACAGGGGGGTACGGCTACACCTTC. Its protein product is CASSQTGGYGYTF.

The rearrangement links TRBV5-3 to TRBJ2-3; 14 nucleotides match TRBD2. TRBV5-3 is placed among ORFs of uncertain function. J lost 4 bases, V lost 6 bases, and 10 bases had no gene match. This CDR3 has 17 amino acids. The DNA for the CDR3 is TGTGCCAGAAAATCCGGGACTAGCGGGAGTGTTTCAGATACGCAGTATTTT. This codes for CARKSGTSGSVSDTQYF.

The chain joins TRBV11-2 to TRBJ1-1, with TRBD1 matching over 12 bases. This CDR3 has 15 residues. Germline loops: CDR1 SGHAT, CDR2 FQNNGV. Unmatched junction bases numbered 5, after V lost 5 bases and J lost 4 bases. CDR3 protein: CASSTPGQGATEAFF. The CDR3 DNA reads as TGTGCCAGCAGCACACCGGGACAGGGGGCCACTGAAGCTTTCTTT.

DNA for the CDR3: TGTGCCAGCAGCTTCGGGGATACGCAGTATTTT. It is translated as CASSFGDTQYF. This chain joins TRBV7-3 and TRBJ2-3; D uncertain. CDR1 is SGHTA and CDR2 is FQGTGA in the germline V gene. V was trimmed by 3 bases and J by 6 bases, leaving 4 bases between them. This CDR3 has 11 residues.

The gene calls are TRBV2 and TRBJ1-2, with D perhaps matching TRBD1 (6 bases). The germline V and J ends were trimmed by 7 bases and 6 bases, with 18 bases remaining between them. CDR1 and CDR2 (germline): SNHLY, FYNNEI. The CDR3 consists of 14 residues. In nucleotides, the CDR3 is TGTGCCAGCACTGAGTTCCGGGACACCAATGGCTACACCTTC. As protein: CASTEFRDTNGYTF.

This chain connects TRBV6-5 to TRBJ1-2, with 9 bases aligning to TRBD1. With V trimmed by 6 bases and J by 4 bases, 9 bases remained unmatched. From germline, CDR1 is MNHEY and CDR2 SVGAGI. The CDR3 contains 15 residues. The CDR3 region has the DNA TGTGCCAGCAGAGGAACAGGGGGCAGGAGCTATGGCTACACCTTC. It encodes CASRGTGGRSYGYTF.

CDR3 sequence (DNA): TGTGCCACCAGTGGGGTCAGTGGGACTAGTGGCAATGAGCAGTTCTTC. It encodes CATSGVSGTSGNEQFF. The J gene is TRBJ2-1, the V gene TRBV24-1; 8 nucleotides align to TRBD2. CDR3 length: 16 residues. Germline loops: CDR1 KGHDR, CDR2 SFDVKD. V shed 5 bases and J 6 bases; nucleotides not matched to a gene: 11.

CDR3 in DNA: TGTGCCAGCAGCCAAACGGCGGGACAGATCCAAAAACTGTTTTTT. This codes for CASSQTAGQIQKLFF. V gene TRBV4-2 combines with J gene TRBJ1-4; 7 nucleotides match TRBD1. CDR1 LGHNA and CDR2 YNFKEQ come from the germline V gene. V gave up 2 bases and J gave up 9 bases; unmatched junction bases: 9. The CDR3 consists of 15 residues.

V usage is TRBV25-1 and J usage is TRBJ2-5; possible D gene TRBD2, 6 bases. V was trimmed by 3 bases and J by 5 bases, leaving 13 bases between them. The germline gives CDR1 MGHDK, CDR2 SYGVNS. The CDR3 sequence is 14 residues long. CDR3 coding DNA: TGTGCCAGCAGTGACCCCGGCGCGGGGGAGACCCAGTACTTC. Amino acid sequence: CASSDPGAGETQYF. Full variable domain (outside the CDR3, taken from reference TRBV25-1 and TRBJ2-5): EADIYQTPRYLVIGTGKKITLECSQTMGHDKMYWYQQDPGMELHLIHYSYGVNSTEKGDLSSESTVSRIRTEHFPLTLESARPSHTSQYLCASSDPGAGETQYFGPGTRLLVL.

V and J are TRBV12-3 or TRBV12-4 and TRBJ2-7, with 9 bases lining up with TRBD1. The CDR3 totals 12 residues. V was clipped by 6 bases and J by 7 bases; unmatched bases: 4. The CDR3 loop is CASSRTGVEQYF. The CDR3 DNA is TGTGCCAGCAGCCGGACAGGGGTGGAGCAGTACTTC.

The chain employs TRBV19 and TRBJ2-7; TRBD1 is a possible D gene (5 bases). Germline assignment: CDR1 LNHDA and CDR2 SQIVND (reference sequence). This CDR3 has 13 residues. The V end was cut by 5 bases, the J end by 3 bases, with 11 bases between. CDR3 bases: TGTGCCAGTAGTGCAGGGCCAGGCTACGAGCAGTACTTC. This sequence encodes CASSAGPGYEQYF. Supplemented by reference TRBV19 and TRBJ2-7, the full variable domain reads DGGITQSPKYLFRKEGQNVTLSCEQNLNHDAMYWYRQDPGQGLRLIYYSQIVNDFQKGDIAEGYSVSREKKESFPLTVTSAQKNPTAFYLCASSAGPGYEQYFGPGTRLTVT.

This chain connects TRBV29-1 to TRBJ1-4, with no clear D. The CDR3 length is 10 residues. The V and J ends lost 4 bases and 6 bases respectively, with 3 bases between them. The germline gives CDR1 SQVTM, CDR2 ANQGSEA. This CDR3 reads CSVGDEKLFF. The CDR3 bases are TGCAGCGTTGGCGATGAAAAACTGTTTTTT.

The chain combines TRBV5-1 with TRBJ2-7, with D perhaps matching TRBD1 (6 bases). V lost 0 bases, J lost 2 bases, and 15 bases lay in between. Germline lookup yields CDR1 SGHRS and CDR2 YFSETQ. The CDR3 extends over 16 amino acids. This chain's CDR3 is CASSLAGRGATYEQYF. The CDR3 DNA is TGCGCCAGCAGCTTGGCGGGCAGGGGCGCTACCTACGAGCAGTACTTC.

With respect to this clone: The sample has other DNA sequences that encode this CDR3 too. The chain recombines TRBV5-1 with TRBJ1-5; D gene uncertain. V was clipped by 0 bases and J by 0 bases, with 7 bases between them. The length of the CDR3 is 15 residues. Germline CDR1 reads SGHRS; CDR2 reads YFSETQ. DNA of the CDR3: TGCGCCAGCAGCTTGGACAGCTATAGCAATCAGCCCCAGCATTTT. Its protein product is CASSLDSYSNQPQHF.

This clone was seen just once. V gene TRBV28 combines with J gene TRBJ1-2; D is unresolved. Germline V gene lookup returns CDR1 MDHEN and CDR2 SYDVKM. V shed 3 bases and J shed 4 bases, with 12 bases lying between them. CDR3 length equals 14 residues. CDR3 loop: CASSFGGSPYGYTF. CDR3 in DNA: TGTGCCAGCAGTTTTGGCGGGTCTCCCTATGGCTACACCTTC.

This chain uses TRBV18 with TRBJ1-4; no firm D call. Germline V gives CDR1 KGHSH, CDR2 LQKENI. This CDR3 has 12 residues. V lost 5 bases to trimming and J lost 6 bases, with 7 bases between them. CDR3 DNA sequence: TGTGCCAGCTCATTAGGAGATGAAAAACTGTTTTTT. Encoded protein: CASSLGDEKLFF.

The genes are TRBV19 and TRBJ1-5; no clear D. The germline V gene encodes CDR1 LNHDA and CDR2 SQIVND (reference sequence). V lost 3 bases, J lost 3 bases, and 9 bases lay in between. The CDR3 contains 14 residues. In DNA, the CDR3 is TGTGCCAGTAGTATCGGGGAGTACAATCAGCCCCAGCATTTT. Its translation: CASSIGEYNQPQHF.